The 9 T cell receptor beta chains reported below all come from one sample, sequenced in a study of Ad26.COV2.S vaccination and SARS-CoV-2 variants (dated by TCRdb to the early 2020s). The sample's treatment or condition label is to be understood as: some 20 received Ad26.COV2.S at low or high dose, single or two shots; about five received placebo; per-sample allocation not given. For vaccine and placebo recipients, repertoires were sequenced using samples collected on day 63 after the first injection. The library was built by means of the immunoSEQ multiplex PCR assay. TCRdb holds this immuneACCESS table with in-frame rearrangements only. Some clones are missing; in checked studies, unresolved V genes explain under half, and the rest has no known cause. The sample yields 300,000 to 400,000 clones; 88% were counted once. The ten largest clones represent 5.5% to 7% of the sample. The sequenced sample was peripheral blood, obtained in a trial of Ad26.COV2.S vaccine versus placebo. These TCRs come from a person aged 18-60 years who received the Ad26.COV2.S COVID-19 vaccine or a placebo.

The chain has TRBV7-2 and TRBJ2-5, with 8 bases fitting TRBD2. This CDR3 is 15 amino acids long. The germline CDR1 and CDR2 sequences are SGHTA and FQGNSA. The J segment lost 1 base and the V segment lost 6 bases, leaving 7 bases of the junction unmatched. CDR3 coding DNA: TGTGCCAGCAGTCGGGGAGGACTAGCCCAAGAGACCCAGTACTTC. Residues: CASSRGGLAQETQYF.

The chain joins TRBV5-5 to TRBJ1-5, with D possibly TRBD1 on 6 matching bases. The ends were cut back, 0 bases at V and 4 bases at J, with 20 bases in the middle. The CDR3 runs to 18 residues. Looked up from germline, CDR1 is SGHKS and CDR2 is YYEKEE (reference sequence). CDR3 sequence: CASSLEGYLGASNQPQHF. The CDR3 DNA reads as TGTGCCAGCAGCTTGGAGGGGTATTTGGGGGCTTCGAATCAGCCCCAGCATTTT.

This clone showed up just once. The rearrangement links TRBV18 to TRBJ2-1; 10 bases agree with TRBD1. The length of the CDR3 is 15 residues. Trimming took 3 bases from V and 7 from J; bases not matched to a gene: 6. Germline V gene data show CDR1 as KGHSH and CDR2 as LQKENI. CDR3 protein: CASSPPGQGYNEQFF. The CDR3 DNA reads TGTGCCAGCTCACCCCCGGGACAGGGGTATAATGAGCAGTTCTTC.

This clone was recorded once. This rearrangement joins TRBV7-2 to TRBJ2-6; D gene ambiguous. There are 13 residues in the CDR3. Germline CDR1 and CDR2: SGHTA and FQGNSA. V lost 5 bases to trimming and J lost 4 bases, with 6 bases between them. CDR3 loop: CASSPPGANVLTF. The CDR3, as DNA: TGTGCCAGCAGCCCCCCCGGGGCCAACGTCCTGACTTTC.

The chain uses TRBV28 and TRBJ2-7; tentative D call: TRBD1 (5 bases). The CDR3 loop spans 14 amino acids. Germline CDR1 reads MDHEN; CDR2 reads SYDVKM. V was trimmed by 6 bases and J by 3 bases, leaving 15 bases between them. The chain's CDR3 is CASSPFWGHYEQYF. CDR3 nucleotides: TGTGCCAGCAGCCCCTTTTGGGGCCACTACGAGCAGTACTTC.

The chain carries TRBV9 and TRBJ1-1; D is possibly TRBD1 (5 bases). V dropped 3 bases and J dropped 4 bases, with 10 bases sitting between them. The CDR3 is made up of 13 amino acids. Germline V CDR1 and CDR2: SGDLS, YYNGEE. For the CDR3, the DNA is TGTGCCAGCAGCGAAACCGGGGGCACTGAAGCTTTCTTT. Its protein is CASSETGGTEAFF.

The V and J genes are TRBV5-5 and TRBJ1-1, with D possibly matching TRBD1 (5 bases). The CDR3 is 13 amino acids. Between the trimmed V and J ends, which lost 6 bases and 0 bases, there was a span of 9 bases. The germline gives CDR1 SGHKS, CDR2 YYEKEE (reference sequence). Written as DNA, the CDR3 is TGTGCCAGCACCAGGGTTATGAACACTGAAGCTTTCTTT. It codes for CASTRVMNTEAFF.

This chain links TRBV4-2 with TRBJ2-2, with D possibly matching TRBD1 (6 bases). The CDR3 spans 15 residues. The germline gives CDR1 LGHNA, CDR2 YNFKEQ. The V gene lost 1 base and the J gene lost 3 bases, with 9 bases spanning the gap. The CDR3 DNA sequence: TGTGCCAGCAGCCAAGTGGCAGGGGACACCGGGGAGCTGTTTTTT. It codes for CASSQVAGDTGELFF.

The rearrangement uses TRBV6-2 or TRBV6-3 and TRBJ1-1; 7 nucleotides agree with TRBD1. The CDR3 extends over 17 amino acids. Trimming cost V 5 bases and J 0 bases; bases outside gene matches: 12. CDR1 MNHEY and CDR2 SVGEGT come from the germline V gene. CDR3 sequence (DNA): TGTGCCAGCAGTCGCCCGAGGACAGGAGAGATGAACACTGAAGCTTTCTTT. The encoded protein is CASSRPRTGEMNTEAFF.